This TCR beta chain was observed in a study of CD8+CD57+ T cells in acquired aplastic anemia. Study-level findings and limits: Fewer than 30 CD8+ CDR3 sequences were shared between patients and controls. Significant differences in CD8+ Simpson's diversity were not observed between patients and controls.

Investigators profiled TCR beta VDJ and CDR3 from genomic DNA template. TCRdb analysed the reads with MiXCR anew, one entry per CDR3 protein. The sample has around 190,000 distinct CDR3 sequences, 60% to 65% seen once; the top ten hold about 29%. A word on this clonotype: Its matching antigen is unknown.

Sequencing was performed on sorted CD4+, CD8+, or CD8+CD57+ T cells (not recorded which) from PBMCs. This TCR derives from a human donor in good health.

The CDR3 here is CASSPFRDRGRNEQFF. Here the CDR3 DNA reads TGTGCCAGCAGCCCGTTCCGGGACAGGGGGCGAAATGAGCAGTTCTTC. This chain uses TRBV7-9 with TRBJ2-1; 12 bases are a match to TRBD1. CDR1 is SEHNR and CDR2 is FQNEAQ in the germline V gene (reference sequence). The CDR3 runs to 16 residues. Unmatched junction bases numbered 9, after V lost 5 bases and J lost 7 bases.